These T cell receptor beta chains were read from a single sample in a study of identical twins. One entry per CDR3 protein, called by TCRdb with MiXCR from the 5' RACE reads. The table records approximately 700,000 distinct CDR3 sequences, about 20% of them present only once. Separately, the same data were catalogued under a study of T cells expressing NK-cell markers.

Material for sequencing was PBMCs. These receptors were obtained from a woman under 30 in good health. Both conserved end residues are part of each CDR3. The order of the fields is V gene, J gene, CDR3 protein.

V gene: TRBV10-3; J gene: TRBJ1-1; CDR3 protein: CAISSVAEAFF
V gene: TRBV2; J gene: TRBJ1-6; CDR3 protein: CASSPSGNSPLHF
V gene: TRBV11-3; J gene: TRBJ2-1; CDR3 protein: CASSLRGPRNEQFF
V gene: TRBV7-8; J gene: TRBJ1-1; CDR3 protein: CASSRDRGQSLKAEAFF
V gene: TRBV7-3; J gene: TRBJ1-1; CDR3 protein: CASSPGSGTRNTEAFF
V gene: TRBV12-3/TRBV12-4; J gene: TRBJ2-2; CDR3 protein: CASRVQGAGELFF
V gene: TRBV4-2; J gene: TRBJ2-7; CDR3 protein: CASSQEWREHYEQYF
V gene: TRBV7-9; J gene: TRBJ2-3; CDR3 protein: CASSHGRAGEFDTQYF
V gene: TRBV15; J gene: TRBJ1-4; CDR3 protein: CATSRDRGREIGKLFF
V gene: TRBV25-1; J gene: TRBJ2-1; CDR3 protein: CASSESLSGEQFF
V gene: TRBV7-8; J gene: TRBJ2-5; CDR3 protein: CASSLTPIQETQYF
V gene: TRBV20-1; J gene: TRBJ1-5; CDR3 protein: CSAEGGTNQPQHF
V gene: TRBV6-5; J gene: TRBJ2-3; CDR3 protein: CASSYGLVGTDTQYF
V gene: TRBV27; J gene: TRBJ2-7; CDR3 protein: CASSLYRSLGEEQYF
V gene: TRBV12-3/TRBV12-4; J gene: TRBJ1-2; CDR3 protein: CASSARLRSYGYTF
V gene: TRBV10-3; J gene: TRBJ2-5; CDR3 protein: CAIKVQETQYF
V gene: TRBV11-2; J gene: TRBJ2-1; CDR3 protein: CASSLRLAGAGESYNEQFF
V gene: TRBV5-1; J gene: TRBJ2-3; CDR3 protein: CASSLPGTQTDTQYF
V gene: TRBV12-3/TRBV12-4; J gene: TRBJ1-1; CDR3 protein: CASSNRQGGSEAFF